This T cell receptor beta chain was sequenced for a study of CD8 T cells in ankylosing spondylitis. Points from the study as a whole: As for the disease-linked clones, they showed a CD8+ phenotype and occurred at relatively low frequencies in peripheral blood. Enrichment of disease-linked clones was reportedly significant in matched ankylosing spondylitis synovial fluid. A motif in TCR beta, a set of eight highly homologous variants, appeared characteristic of ankylosing spondylitis blood.

In this sample, this clonotype turned up many times. The antigen is not known. TCRdb ran MiXCR on the 5' RACE reads and lists one entry per CDR3 protein. The sample records 30,000 to 40,000 distinct CDR3 sequences, 10% being singletons. The trim removed 4 bases at V and 6 bases at J, leaving 9 bases unmatched. The CDR3 contains 17 residues. CDR1 is MGHRA and CDR2 is YSYEKL in the germline V gene. The clonotype originates from a male donor with ankylosing spondylitis or in good health (not recorded which). The sample comprised blood, either unsorted or a sorted T cell fraction (not recorded which). V and J are TRBV4-1 and TRBJ2-2; TRBD2 agrees at 12 bases. The CDR3 DNA reads TGCGCCAGCAGCCGATCTCTAGCGGGAGGGCCATCCGGGGAGCTGTTTTTT. This translates into CASSRSLAGGPSGELFF.